This T cell receptor beta chain was sequenced in a study of radiotherapy plus CTLA-4 blockade in lung cancer. Profiling relied on immunoSEQ multiplex PCR, and the TCRdb table lists in-frame clones only, not all of them. The sample holds 45,000 to 55,000 clones, roughly 90% seen once. CDR3 size: 18 residues. CDR1 and CDR2 (germline): MDHEN, SYDVKM. Trimming at V came to 7 bases and at J to 4 bases, leaving 15 bases not matched to a gene. The sequenced sample was peripheral blood, obtained from a patient treated with radiotherapy plus ipilimumab. This receptor was taken from a human donor with non-small cell lung cancer whose response to radiotherapy plus ipilimumab could not be evaluated. V and J are TRBV28 and TRBJ2-7; 14 bases line up with TRBD2. In nucleotides, the CDR3 is TGTGCCAGCACCTCGACTAGCGGGAGGGCCGGAACTCGTTACGAGCAGTACTTC. This sequence encodes CASTSTSGRAGTRYEQYF.